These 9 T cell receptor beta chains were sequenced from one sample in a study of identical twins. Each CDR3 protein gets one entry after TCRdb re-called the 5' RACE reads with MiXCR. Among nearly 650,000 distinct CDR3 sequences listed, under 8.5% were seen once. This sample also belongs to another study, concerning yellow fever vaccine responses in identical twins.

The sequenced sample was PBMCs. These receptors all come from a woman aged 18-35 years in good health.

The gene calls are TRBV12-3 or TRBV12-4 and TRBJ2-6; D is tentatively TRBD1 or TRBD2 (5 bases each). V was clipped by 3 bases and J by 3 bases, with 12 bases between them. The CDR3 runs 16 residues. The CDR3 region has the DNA TGTGCCAGCAGTTTGAGGGGATCGGTTGGGGCCAACGTCCTGACTTTC. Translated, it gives CASSLRGSVGANVLTF.

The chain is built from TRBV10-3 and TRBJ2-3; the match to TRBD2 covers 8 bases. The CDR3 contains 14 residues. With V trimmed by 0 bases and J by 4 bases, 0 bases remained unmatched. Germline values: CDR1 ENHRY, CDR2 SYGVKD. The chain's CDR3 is CAISESAGADTQYF. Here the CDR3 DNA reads TGTGCCATCAGTGAGTCAGCGGGGGCAGATACGCAGTATTTT.

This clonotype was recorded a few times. The CDR3 coding sequence is TGTGCCAGCAGCCAGGGATTGAAGGGACTAGCGGGTTACAATGAGCAGTTCTTC. Protein sequence: CASSQGLKGLAGYNEQFF. The chain links TRBV4-2 to TRBJ2-1; 12 bases line up with TRBD2. Trimming removed 3 bases from V and 4 bases from J; junction bases left unmatched: 10. Germline-derived CDR1 and CDR2 are LGHNA and YNFKEQ. The CDR3 length is 18 residues.

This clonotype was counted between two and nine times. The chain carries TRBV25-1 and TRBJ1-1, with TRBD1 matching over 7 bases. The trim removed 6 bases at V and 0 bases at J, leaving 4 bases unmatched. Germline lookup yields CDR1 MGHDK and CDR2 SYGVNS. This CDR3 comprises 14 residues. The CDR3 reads CASRQGGVNTEAFF. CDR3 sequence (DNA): TGTGCCAGCAGGCAGGGGGGGGTGAACACTGAAGCTTTCTTT.

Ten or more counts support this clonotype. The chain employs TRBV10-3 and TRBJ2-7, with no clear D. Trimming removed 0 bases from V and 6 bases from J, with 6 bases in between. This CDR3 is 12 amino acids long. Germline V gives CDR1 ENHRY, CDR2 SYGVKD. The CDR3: CAISESPVEQYF. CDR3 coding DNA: TGTGCCATCAGTGAGTCCCCGGTCGAGCAGTACTTC.

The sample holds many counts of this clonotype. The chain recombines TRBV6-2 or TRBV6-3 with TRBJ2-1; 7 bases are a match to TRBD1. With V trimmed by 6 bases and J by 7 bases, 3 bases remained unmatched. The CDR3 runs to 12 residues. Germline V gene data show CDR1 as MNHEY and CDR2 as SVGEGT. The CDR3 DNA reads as TGTGCCAGCAGAGACAGGGTAAATGAGCAGTTCTTC. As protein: CASRDRVNEQFF.

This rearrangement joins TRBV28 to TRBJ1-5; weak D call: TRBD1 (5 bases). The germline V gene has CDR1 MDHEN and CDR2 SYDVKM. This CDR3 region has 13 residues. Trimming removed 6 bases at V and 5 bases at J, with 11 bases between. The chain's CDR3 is CASRTDFYQPQHF. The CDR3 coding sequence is TGTGCCAGCAGGACAGATTTTTATCAGCCCCAGCATTTT. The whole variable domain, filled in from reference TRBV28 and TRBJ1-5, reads DVKVTQSSRYLVKRTGEKVFLECVQDMDHENMFWYRQDPGLGLRLIYFSYDVKMKEKGDIPEGYSVSREKKERFSLILESASTNQTSMYLCASRTDFYQPQHFGDGTRLSIL.

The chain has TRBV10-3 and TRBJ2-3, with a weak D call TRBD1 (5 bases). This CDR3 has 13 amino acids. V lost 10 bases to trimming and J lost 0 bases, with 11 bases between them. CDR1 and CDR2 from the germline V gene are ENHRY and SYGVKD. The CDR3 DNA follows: TGTGCCACCACCCAGGGTAGCACAGATACGCAGTATTTT. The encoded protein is CATTQGSTDTQYF.

CDR3 DNA: TGTGCCAGCAGCCAAGAGGGGGGACCGTTTAGCTCCTACAATGAGCAGTTCTTC. Protein sequence: CASSQEGGPFSSYNEQFF. The chain combines TRBV14 with TRBJ2-1, with D tentatively TRBD2 (6 bases). Germline assignment: CDR1 SGHDN and CDR2 FVKESK. The CDR3 runs to 18 residues. V was pared by 0 bases and J by 0 bases, with 15 bases between.